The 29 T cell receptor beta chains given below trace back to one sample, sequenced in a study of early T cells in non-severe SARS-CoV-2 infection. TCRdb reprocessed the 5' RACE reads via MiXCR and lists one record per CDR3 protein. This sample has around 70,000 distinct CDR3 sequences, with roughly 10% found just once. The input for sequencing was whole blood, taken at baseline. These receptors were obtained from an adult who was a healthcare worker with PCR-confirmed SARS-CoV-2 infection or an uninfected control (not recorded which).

CDR3 protein: CSAGAGVGDTQYF. In DNA, the CDR3 is TGCAGCGCTGGGGCAGGGGTCGGGGATACGCAGTATTTT. The chain is built from TRBV29-1 and TRBJ2-3, with D perhaps matching TRBD1 (6 bases). CDR3 length: 13 residues. V dropped 7 bases and J dropped 6 bases, with 17 bases sitting between them. Per the germline V gene, CDR1 is SQVTM and CDR2 is ANQGSEA.

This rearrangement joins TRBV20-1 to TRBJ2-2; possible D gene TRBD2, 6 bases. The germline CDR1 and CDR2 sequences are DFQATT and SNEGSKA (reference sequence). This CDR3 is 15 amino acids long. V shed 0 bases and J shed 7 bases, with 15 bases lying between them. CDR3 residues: CSARERTKSVGELFF. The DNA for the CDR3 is TGCAGTGCTAGAGAACGGACTAAAAGTGTCGGGGAGCTGTTTTTT.

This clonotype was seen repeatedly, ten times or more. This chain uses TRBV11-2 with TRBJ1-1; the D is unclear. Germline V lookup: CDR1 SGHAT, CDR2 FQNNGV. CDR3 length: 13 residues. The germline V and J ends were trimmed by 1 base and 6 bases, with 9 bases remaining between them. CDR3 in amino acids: CASSLGVKSEAFF. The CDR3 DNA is TGTGCCAGCAGCTTAGGGGTCAAATCTGAAGCTTTCTTT.

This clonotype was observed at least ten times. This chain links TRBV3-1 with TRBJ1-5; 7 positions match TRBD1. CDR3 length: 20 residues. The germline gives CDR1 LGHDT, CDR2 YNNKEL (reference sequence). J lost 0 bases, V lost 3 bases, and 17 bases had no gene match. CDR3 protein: CASSHSNSQTGDLSNQPQHF. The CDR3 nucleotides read TGTGCCAGCAGCCACTCTAACTCCCAAACAGGGGACCTTAGCAATCAGCCCCAGCATTTT.

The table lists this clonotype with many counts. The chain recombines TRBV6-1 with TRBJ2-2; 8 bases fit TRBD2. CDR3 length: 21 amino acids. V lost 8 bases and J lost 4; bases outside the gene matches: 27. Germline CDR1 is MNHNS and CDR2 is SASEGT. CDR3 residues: CASSFLGPLVAGGRSTGELFF. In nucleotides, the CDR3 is TGTGCCAGCTCCTTCCTCGGGCCTCTAGTGGCGGGAGGTAGGAGCACCGGGGAGCTGTTTTTT.

DNA of the CDR3: TGTGCCAGCAGCCTTAATCGGGCCGGTGAGCAGTTCTTC. Translating it yields CASSLNRAGEQFF. The chain carries TRBV11-1 and TRBJ2-1; D unresolved. Trimming took 5 bases from V and 9 from J, leaving 14 bases between them. Germline values: CDR1 SGHAT, CDR2 FQDESV (reference sequence). This CDR3 comprises 13 residues. The variable domain in full, with the rest retrieved from reference TRBV11-1 and TRBJ2-1, is EAEVAQSPRYKITEKSQAVAFWCDPISGHATLYWYRQILGQGPELLVQFQDESVVDDSQLPKDRFSAERLKGVDSTLKIQPAELGDSAMYLCASSLNRAGEQFFGPGTRLTVL.

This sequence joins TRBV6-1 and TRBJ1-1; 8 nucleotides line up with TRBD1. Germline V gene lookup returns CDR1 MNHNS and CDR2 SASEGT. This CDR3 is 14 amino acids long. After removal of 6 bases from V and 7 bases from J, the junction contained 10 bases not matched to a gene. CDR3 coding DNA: TGTGCCAGCAGCATGACCCGGACAGGGCTTGAAGCTTTCTTT. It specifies CASSMTRTGLEAFF.

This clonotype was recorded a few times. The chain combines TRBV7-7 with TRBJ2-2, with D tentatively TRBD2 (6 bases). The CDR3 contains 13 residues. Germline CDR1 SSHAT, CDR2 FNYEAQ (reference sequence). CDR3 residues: CASGPLASGELFF. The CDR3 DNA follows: TGTGCTAGCGGCCCTCTAGCGTCCGGGGAGCTGTTTTTT.

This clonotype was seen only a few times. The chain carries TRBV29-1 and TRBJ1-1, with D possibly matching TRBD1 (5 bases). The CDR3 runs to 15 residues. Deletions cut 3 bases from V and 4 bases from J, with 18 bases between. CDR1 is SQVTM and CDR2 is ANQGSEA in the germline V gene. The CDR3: CSVDEREGLSTEAFF. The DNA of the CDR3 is TGCAGCGTTGACGAGAGAGAGGGGTTGAGCACTGAAGCTTTCTTT.

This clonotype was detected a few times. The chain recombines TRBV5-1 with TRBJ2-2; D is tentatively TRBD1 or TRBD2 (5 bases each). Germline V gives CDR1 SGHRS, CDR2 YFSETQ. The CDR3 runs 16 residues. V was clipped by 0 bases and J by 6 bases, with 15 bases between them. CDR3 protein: CASSLAISSGPGELFF. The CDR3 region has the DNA TGCGCCAGCAGCTTGGCCATTTCATCGGGGCCCGGGGAGCTGTTTTTT.

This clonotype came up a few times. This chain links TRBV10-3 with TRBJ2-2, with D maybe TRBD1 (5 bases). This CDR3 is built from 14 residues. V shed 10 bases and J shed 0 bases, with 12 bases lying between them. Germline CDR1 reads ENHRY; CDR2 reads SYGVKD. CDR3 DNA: TGTGCCACCCGGCTGGGGCCGAACACCGGGGAGCTGTTTTTT. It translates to CATRLGPNTGELFF.

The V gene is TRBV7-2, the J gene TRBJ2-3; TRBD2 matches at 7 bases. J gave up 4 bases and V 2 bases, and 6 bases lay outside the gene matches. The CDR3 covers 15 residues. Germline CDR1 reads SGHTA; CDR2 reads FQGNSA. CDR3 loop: CASSLFAGEADTQYF. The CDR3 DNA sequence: TGTGCCAGCAGCTTATTTGCGGGAGAGGCAGATACGCAGTATTTT.

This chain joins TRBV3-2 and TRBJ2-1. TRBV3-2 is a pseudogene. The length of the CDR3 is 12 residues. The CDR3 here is CASSQRYNEQFF. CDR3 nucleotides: TGTGCCAGCAGCCAGCGGTACAATGAGCAGTTCTTC.

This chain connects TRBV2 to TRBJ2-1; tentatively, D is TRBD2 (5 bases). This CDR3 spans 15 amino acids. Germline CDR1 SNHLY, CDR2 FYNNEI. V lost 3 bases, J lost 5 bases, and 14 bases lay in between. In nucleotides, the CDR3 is TGTGCCAGCAGTGATTCACCGGGGTCCCACAATGAGCAGTTCTTC. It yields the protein CASSDSPGSHNEQFF.

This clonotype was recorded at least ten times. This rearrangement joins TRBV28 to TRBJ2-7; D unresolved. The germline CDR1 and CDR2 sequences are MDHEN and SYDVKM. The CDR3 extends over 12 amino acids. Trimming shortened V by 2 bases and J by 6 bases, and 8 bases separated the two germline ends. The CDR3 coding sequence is TGTGCCAGCAGTTTAAACCCCTCCGAGCAGTACTTC. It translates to CASSLNPSEQYF.

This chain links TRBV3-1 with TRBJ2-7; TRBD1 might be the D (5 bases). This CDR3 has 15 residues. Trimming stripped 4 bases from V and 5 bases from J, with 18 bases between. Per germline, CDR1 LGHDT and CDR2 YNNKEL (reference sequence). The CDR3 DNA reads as TGTGCCAGCAGCCCTTCCATAGGGGCGTCCCACGAGCAGTACTTC. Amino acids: CASSPSIGASHEQYF.

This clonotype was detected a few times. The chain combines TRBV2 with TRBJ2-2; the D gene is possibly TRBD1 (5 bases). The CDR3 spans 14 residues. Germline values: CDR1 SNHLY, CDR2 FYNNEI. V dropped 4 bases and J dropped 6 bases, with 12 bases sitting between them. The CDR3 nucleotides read TGTGCCAGCAGTGTCCAGGGTTCACCCGGGGAGCTGTTTTTT. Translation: CASSVQGSPGELFF. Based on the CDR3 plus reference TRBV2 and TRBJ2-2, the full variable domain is EPEVTQTPSHQVTQMGQEVILRCVPISNHLYFYWYRQILGQKVEFLVSFYNNEISEKSEIFDDQFSVERPDGSNFTLKIRSTKLEDSAMYFCASSVQGSPGELFFGEGSRLTVL.

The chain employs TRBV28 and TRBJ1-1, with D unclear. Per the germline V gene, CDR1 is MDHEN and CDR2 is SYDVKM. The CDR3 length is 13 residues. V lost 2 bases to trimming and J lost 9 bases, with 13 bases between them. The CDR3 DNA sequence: TGTGCCAGCAGTTTAGGCCCTTGGCGACAAGCTTTCTTT. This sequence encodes CASSLGPWRQAFF. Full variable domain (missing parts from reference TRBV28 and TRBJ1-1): DVKVTQSSRYLVKRTGEKVFLECVQDMDHENMFWYRQDPGLGLRLIYFSYDVKMKEKGDIPEGYSVSREKKERFSLILESASTNQTSMYLCASSLGPWRQAFFGQGTRLTVV.

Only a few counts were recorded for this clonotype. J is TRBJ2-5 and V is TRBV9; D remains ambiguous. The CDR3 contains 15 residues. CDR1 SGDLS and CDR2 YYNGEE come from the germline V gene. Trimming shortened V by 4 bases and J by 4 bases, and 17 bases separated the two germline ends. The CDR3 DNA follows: TGTGCCAGCAGCCCAAACCCGATTAGGGCAGAGACCCAGTACTTC. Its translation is CASSPNPIRAETQYF.

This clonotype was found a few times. The CDR3 DNA reads TGCAGCGTCGATGCCGGGGCAGCCCAGGGGACGCAGTATTTT. It is translated as CSVDAGAAQGTQYF. V usage is TRBV29-1 and J usage is TRBJ2-3; tentative D call: TRBD1 (6 bases). V lost 6 bases and J 9 bases, leaving 22 bases between the germline ends. Germline lookup yields CDR1 SQVTM and CDR2 ANQGSEA. The CDR3 spans 14 residues.

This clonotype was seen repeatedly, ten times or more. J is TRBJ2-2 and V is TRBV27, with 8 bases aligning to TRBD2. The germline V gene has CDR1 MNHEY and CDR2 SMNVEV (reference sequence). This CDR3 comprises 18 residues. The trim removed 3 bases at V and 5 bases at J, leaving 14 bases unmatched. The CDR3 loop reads CASSFFSAGGGITGELFF. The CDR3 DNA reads TGTGCCAGCAGTTTCTTTTCGGCGGGAGGAGGGATTACCGGGGAGCTGTTTTTT.

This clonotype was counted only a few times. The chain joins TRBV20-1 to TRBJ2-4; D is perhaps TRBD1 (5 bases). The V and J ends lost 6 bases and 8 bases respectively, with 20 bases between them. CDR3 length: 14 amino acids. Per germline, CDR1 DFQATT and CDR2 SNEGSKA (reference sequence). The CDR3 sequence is CSATRPGNGDIQYF. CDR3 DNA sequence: TGCAGTGCCACCCGCCCAGGGAATGGGGACATTCAGTACTTC.

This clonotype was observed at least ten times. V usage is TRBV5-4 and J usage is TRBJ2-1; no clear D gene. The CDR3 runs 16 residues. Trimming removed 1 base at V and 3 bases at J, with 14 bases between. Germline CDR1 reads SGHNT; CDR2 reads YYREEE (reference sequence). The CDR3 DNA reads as TGTGCCAGCAGCTTGAAGGTCCCTCTTCACTACAATGAGCAGTTCTTC. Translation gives CASSLKVPLHYNEQFF.

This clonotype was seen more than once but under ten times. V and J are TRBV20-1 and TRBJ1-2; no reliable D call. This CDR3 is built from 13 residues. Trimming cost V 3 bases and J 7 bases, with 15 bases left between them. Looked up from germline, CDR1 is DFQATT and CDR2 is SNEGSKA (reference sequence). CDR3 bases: TGCAGTGCTAGGAAGGAGGGAAGCGGTGGCTACACCTTC. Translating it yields CSARKEGSGGYTF.

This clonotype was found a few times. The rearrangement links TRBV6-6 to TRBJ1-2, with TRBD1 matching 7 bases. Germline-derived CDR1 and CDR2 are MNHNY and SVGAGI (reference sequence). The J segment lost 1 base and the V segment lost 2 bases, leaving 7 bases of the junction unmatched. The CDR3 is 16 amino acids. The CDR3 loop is CASSYTMGQSNYGYTF. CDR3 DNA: TGTGCCAGCAGTTACACGATGGGACAGAGTAACTATGGCTACACCTTC.

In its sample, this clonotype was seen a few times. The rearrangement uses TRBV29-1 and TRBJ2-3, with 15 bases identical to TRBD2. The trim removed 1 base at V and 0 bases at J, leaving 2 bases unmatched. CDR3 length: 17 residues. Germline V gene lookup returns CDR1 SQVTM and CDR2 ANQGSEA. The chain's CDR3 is CSVEGTSGRASTDTQYF. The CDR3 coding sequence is TGCAGCGTTGAAGGGACTAGCGGGAGGGCTAGCACAGATACGCAGTATTTT.

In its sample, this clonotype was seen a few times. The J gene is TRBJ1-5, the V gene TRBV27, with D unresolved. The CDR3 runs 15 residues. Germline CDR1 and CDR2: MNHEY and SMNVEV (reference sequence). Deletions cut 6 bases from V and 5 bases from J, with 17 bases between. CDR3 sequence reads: CASRMLDRPDQPQHF. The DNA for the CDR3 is TGTGCCAGCAGGATGTTGGACCGGCCGGATCAGCCCCAGCATTTT.

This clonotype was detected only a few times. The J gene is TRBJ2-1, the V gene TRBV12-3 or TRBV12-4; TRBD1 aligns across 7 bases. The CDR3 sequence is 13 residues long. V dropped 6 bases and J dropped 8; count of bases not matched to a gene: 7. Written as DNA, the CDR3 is TGTGCCAGCAGAATGACAGGGTCCGATGAGCAGTTCTTC. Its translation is CASRMTGSDEQFF.

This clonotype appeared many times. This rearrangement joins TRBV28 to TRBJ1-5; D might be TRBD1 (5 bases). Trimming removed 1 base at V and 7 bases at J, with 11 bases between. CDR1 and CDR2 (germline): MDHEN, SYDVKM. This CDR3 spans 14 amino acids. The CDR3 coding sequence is TGTGCCAGCAGTTTATCAGGGTCCCACCAGCCCCAGCATTTT. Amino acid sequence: CASSLSGSHQPQHF.